These 7 T cell receptor beta chains were all obtained from the same sample, sequenced in a study of shared clonotypes between healthy human individuals. The data were produced by immunoSEQ multiplex PCR, yet TCRdb's version contains in-frame clones alone and is incomplete. The data show about 1.1 million clones, roughly 80% seen once. The sequenced sample consisted of memory CD4+ T cells from PBMCs. Noted subset: CD45RA-negative fraction. Receptors originate from a young man in good health. Some clones in this sample may be carry-over from other donors' samples.

This clone was detected only once. This chain connects TRBV7-2 to TRBJ2-3; possible D gene TRBD2, 6 bases. Germline CDR1 is SGHTA and CDR2 is FQGNSA. V dropped 2 bases and J dropped 1 base, with 16 bases sitting between them. There are 17 residues in the CDR3. In DNA, the CDR3 is TGTGCCAGCAGCTTATACGAACGGGAGAGACGCACAGATACGCAGTATTTT. Residues: CASSLYERERRTDTQYF.

This clone was seen a few times. The V and J genes are TRBV29-1 and TRBJ2-4; D gene unclear. The CDR3 consists of 13 residues. In germline, CDR1 is SQVTM, CDR2 ANQGSEA. V gave up 3 bases and J gave up 0 bases, with 6 bases separating them. The CDR3 DNA reads TGCAGCGTTGAGGTCGGAGCCAAAAACATTCAGTACTTC. Its protein is CSVEVGAKNIQYF.

CDR3 bases: TGTGCCAGCTCACCGTCGGGCGGGCAGGGGATGAACACTGAAGCTTTCTTT. This sequence encodes CASSPSGGQGMNTEAFF. This chain links TRBV18 with TRBJ1-1; D may be TRBD1 (6 bases). This CDR3 contains 17 residues. The germline V gene encodes CDR1 KGHSH and CDR2 LQKENI. The V end lost 3 bases, the J end lost 0 bases, and 17 bases lay between the germline ends.

The genes are TRBV15 and TRBJ2-2; D might be TRBD2 (5 bases). V lost 4 bases and J 2 bases, leaving 8 bases between the germline ends. The CDR3 has 14 residues. From germline, CDR1 is LNHNV and CDR2 YYDKDF (reference sequence). The CDR3 here is CATSIWTNTGELFF. Written as DNA, the CDR3 is TGTGCCACCAGCATCTGGACTAACACCGGGGAGCTGTTTTTT. Combining the CDR3 with reference TRBV15 and TRBJ2-2 gives the whole variable domain DAMVIQNPRYQVTQFGKPVTLSCSQTLNHNVMYWYQQKSSQAPKLLFHYYDKDFNNEADTPDNFQSRRPNTSFCFLDIRSPGLGDTAMYLCATSIWTNTGELFFGEGSRLTVL.

Note on this clone: The sample holds other DNA sequences that translate to the same CDR3. CDR3 sequence reads: CASSLGGTGNTIYF. The CDR3, as DNA: TGCGCCAGCAGCTTGGGGGGGACTGGAAACACCATATATTTT. This rearrangement joins TRBV5-1 to TRBJ1-3; D is possibly TRBD1 (5 bases). CDR1 and CDR2 (germline): SGHRS, YFSETQ. The CDR3 is 14 residues long. Trimming pared 0 bases from V and 2 bases from J, leaving 6 bases between.

The chain recombines TRBV2 with TRBJ2-7; D is perhaps TRBD1 (5 bases). V shed 1 base and J shed 3 bases, with 7 bases lying between them. Germline V gives CDR1 SNHLY, CDR2 FYNNEI. The CDR3 loop spans 13 amino acids. This CDR3 reads CASSEETDYEQYF. The CDR3 bases are TGTGCCAGCAGTGAAGAGACAGACTACGAGCAGTACTTC.

The rearrangement joins TRBV30 to TRBJ2-3; 7 nucleotides match TRBD2. This CDR3 spans 15 amino acids. V lost 8 bases and J lost 0; bases outside the gene matches: 11. Germline lookup yields CDR1 GTSNPN and CDR2 SVGIG (reference sequence). This CDR3 is CARAGLAASTDTQYF. The CDR3 DNA follows: TGTGCCCGCGCCGGGCTAGCGGCTAGCACAGATACGCAGTATTTT.